This TCR beta chain is from a study of circulating tumor DNA in untreated peripheral T-cell lymphoma (dated by TCRdb to 2020 to 2023). Library creation used the immunoSEQ multiplex PCR assay. Sourced from immuneACCESS, this table was stored by TCRdb with only in-frame sequences that have V and J called. A share of the clones is absent; for the studies checked, an unresolved V gene accounts for under half, and the remainder has no known explanation. In all, the sample holds 2,000 to 3,000 clones, and approximately 68% of those were seen once. About 17% of the sample rests with the top ten. Beyond this particular receptor, the publication reports: Tumor-specific clonotypes were identified in just over 75% of patients, from about 84% of baseline tissues and approximately 67% of baseline serum samples.

About this clone: The antigen this receptor binds is unknown. No base-level quality is on record; no much larger clone is a single base apart.

Tumor-specific TCR clonotypes were identified by sequencing baseline tumor tissue collected before treatment. Next-generation sequencing of T-cell receptor sequences was used to monitor peripheral T-cell lymphoma patients receiving frontline treatment on a trial. The germline V gene yields MDHEN for CDR1 and SYDVKM for CDR2. V gives up 7 bases and J gives up 5 bases, and the segment between their germline ends measures 11 bases. The CDR3 contains 12 residues, cysteine and phenylalanine counted. Only CDR3 DNA remains: 36 bases, in frame from the first base. This receptor was obtained from a human donor with peripheral T-cell lymphoma. The chain is encoded by TRBV28 joined to TRBJ1-1; D gene: possibly TRBD1, on 6 matching bases. Input material: tumor tissue. The sequenced DNA is TGTGCCAGCAAGCGGGGGGCGACTGAAGCTTTCTTT. Translated, this is CASKRGATEAFF. Reference TRBV28 and TRBJ1-1 proteins supply the regions before and after the CDR3; the full variable domain is: DVKVTQSSRYLVKRTGEKVFLECVQDMDHENMFWYRQDPGLGLRLIYFSYDVKMKEKGDIPEGYSVSREKKERFSLILESASTNQTSMYLCASKRGATEAFFGQGTRLTVV.